This is a list of T cell receptor beta chains from one sample in a study of blood T cells in healthy people across ages. TCRdb fed the 5' RACE reads into MiXCR, producing one record per CDR3 protein. Of hundreds of thousands of distinct CDR3 sequences listed, about 61% were seen once; the top ten hold around a quarter. Sequencing used blood. These receptors all stem from a man in his forties in good health. Both conserved end residues are part of each CDR3. The order of the fields is J gene, clone size, V gene, D gene, CDR3 DNA, CDR3 protein. The D gene is left open where the match is weak. Clone size is shown for a subset of rows, as once, few, many or a class of expanded clone.

TRBJ2-7,few,TRBV15,.,TGTGCCACCAGCAGGGAACTATCCCCACTTCCGAGCGAGCAGTACTTC,CATSRELSPLPSEQYF
TRBJ1-1,.,TRBV7-2,.,TGTGCCAGCAGACAAAATCCGAACACTGAAGCTTTCTTT,CASRQNPNTEAFF
TRBJ1-6,.,TRBV3-1,.,TGTGCCAGCAGCCAAGATACAGGGTATAATTCACCCCTCCACTTT,CASSQDTGYNSPLHF
TRBJ2-1,once,TRBV12-3/TRBV12-4,.,TGTGCCAGCAGTTCGGAGGGGGGGCGTGCCTATGAGCAGTTCTTC,CASSSEGGRAYEQFF
TRBJ2-6,.,TRBV20-1,.,TGCAGTGCTAGAGATTACGGATTATGGGCCAACGTCCTGACTTTC,CSARDYGLWANVLTF
TRBJ2-6,few,TRBV7-2,.,TGTGCCAGCAGGGTTACAGGGTACTCTGGGGCCAACGTCCTGACTTTC,CASRVTGYSGANVLTF
TRBJ2-5,.,TRBV27,TRBD1,TGTGCCAGCAGTTTCGACAGGGCCTTAGAGACCCAGTACTTC,CASSFDRALETQYF
TRBJ2-6,.,TRBV20-1,.,TGCAGTGCTCCAACCTCTGGGGCCAACGTCCTGACTTTC,CSAPTSGANVLTF
TRBJ2-1,.,TRBV20-1,TRBD2,TGCAGTGCTAGTGAGCGGGGCATGAGCTCCTACGAGCAGTTCTTC,CSASERGMSSYEQFF
TRBJ2-1,.,TRBV7-2,.,TGTGCCAGCAGCTTGGCGGGCAGAGGGTTACGTTCCTACAATGAGCAGTTCTTC,CASSLAGRGLRSYNEQFF
TRBJ2-1,.,TRBV7-3,.,TGTGCCAGCAGCCCCACCGGGGGCGATGAGCAGTTCTTC,CASSPTGGDEQFF
TRBJ2-2,once,TRBV6-2/TRBV6-3,.,TGTGCCAGCAGTTCAGTTTTTAGGACGAACACCGGGGAGCTGTTTTTT,CASSSVFRTNTGELFF
TRBJ2-7,few,TRBV29-1,.,TGCAGCGTGGGGGACACCACCTACGAGCAGTACTTC,CSVGDTTYEQYF
TRBJ2-5,many,TRBV20-1,.,TGCAGTGCTAGAGGGGTCGACAGACAAGAGACCCAGTACTTC,CSARGVDRQETQYF
TRBJ2-3,.,TRBV20-1,TRBD2,TGCAGTGCTAGATCGACCTGGGTAGCGGGAGTCGGCACAGATACGCAGTATTTT,CSARSTWVAGVGTDTQYF
TRBJ2-1,many,TRBV7-2,.,TGTGCCAGCAGCGTAAGTGCGAGCTCCTACAATGAGCAGTTCTTC,CASSVSASSYNEQFF
TRBJ2-7,.,TRBV28,.,TGTGCCAGCAGACCGCAGGGGCCTGTTGGCTCCTACGAGCAGTACTTC,CASRPQGPVGSYEQYF
TRBJ1-1,.,TRBV2,TRBD1,TGTGCCAGCAGTTCGGACAGGAGGAACACTGAAGCTTTCTTT,CASSSDRRNTEAFF
TRBJ2-7,few,TRBV6-5,.,TGTGCCAGCAGTTACTCGGACAGCCAGGGGTACGAGCAGTACTTC,CASSYSDSQGYEQYF
TRBJ2-1,.,TRBV20-1,TRBD2,TGCAGTGCTAGTGAGCTAGCGGGTTACAATGAGCAGTTCTTC,CSASELAGYNEQFF
TRBJ2-5,.,TRBV5-1,TRBD1,TGCGCCAGCAGACAGACAGGGCCATCACAAGAGACCCAGTACTTC,CASRQTGPSQETQYF
TRBJ2-1,.,TRBV4-3,TRBD1,TGCGCCAGCAGCCAATCAGGGACAGGGGACAATGAGCAGTTCTTC,CASSQSGTGDNEQFF
TRBJ1-5,.,TRBV2,.,TGTGCCAGCAAGGATCGGCAGGGTCGGCAGCCCCAGCATTTT,CASKDRQGRQPQHF
TRBJ2-5,many,TRBV11-3,.,TGTGCCAGCAGCTCCGGTTGGGAAAGTGGTACCCAGTACTTC,CASSSGWESGTQYF
TRBJ1-1,.,TRBV20-1,TRBD1,TGCAGTGCCTCGGGACAGGGAGGGATCACTGAAGCTTTCTTT,CSASGQGGITEAFF
TRBJ2-5,few,TRBV9,.,TGTGCCAGCAGCGTCGACAATCAAGAGACCCAGTACTTC,CASSVDNQETQYF